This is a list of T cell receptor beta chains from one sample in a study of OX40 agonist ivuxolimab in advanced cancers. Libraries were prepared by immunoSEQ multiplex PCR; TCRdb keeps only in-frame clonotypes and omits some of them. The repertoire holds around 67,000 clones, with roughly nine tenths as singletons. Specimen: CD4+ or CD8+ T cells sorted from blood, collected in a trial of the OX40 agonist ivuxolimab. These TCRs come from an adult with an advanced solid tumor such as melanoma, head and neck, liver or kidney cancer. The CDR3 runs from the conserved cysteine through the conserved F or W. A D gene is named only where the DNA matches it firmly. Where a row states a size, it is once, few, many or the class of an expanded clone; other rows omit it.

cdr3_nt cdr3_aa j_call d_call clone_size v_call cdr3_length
TGTGCCAGTAGTTACGGCGGCCCGCGGGCCACTGAAGCTTTCTTT CASSYGGPRATEAFF TRBJ1-1 - - TRBV19 15
TGTGCCAGCAGCCCCCAACCACAGGGGGCCTCTGGAAACACCATATATTTT CASSPQPQGASGNTIYF TRBJ1-3 TRBD1 - TRBV9 17
TGTGCCAGCAGCTTAGGTTCTAGCGGGAGAGGAGATACGCAGTATTTT CASSLGSSGRGDTQYF TRBJ2-3 TRBD2 - TRBV11-3 16
TGTGCCAGCAGCCAAAGGACAGGTTCACCCCTCCACTTT CASSQRTGSPLHF TRBJ1-6 TRBD1 - TRBV6-5 13
TGTGCCAGCAGTAGTGGGGGGAAAGAGACCCAGTACTTC CASSSGGKETQYF TRBJ2-5 - - TRBV11-3 13
TGTGCCTGGAGTCCCCGAGGCAGGGAGGGAGAAAAACTGTTTTTT CAWSPRGREGEKLFF TRBJ1-4 - few TRBV30 15
TGTGCCAGTAGTATAGTGGCCGCTCAGCCCCAGCATTTT CASSIVAAQPQHF TRBJ1-5 - once TRBV19 13
TGTGCCAGCAGTTACTCCCGTTCGGGCTCCTACGAGCAGTACTTC CASSYSRSGSYEQYF TRBJ2-7 - - TRBV6-5 15
TGTGCCAGCAGCCCTAGACTAGCGGGGGGCCAAGAGACCCAGTACTTC CASSPRLAGGQETQYF TRBJ2-5 TRBD2 - TRBV5-8 16
TGCGCCAGCAGCCAGGGAGGACAGGGGGTTAACTATGGCTACACCTTC CASSQGGQGVNYGYTF TRBJ1-2 TRBD1 - TRBV4-1 16
TGTGCCAGCAGCGTAGGGGGGAGGGATCAGCCCCAGCATTTT CASSVGGRDQPQHF TRBJ1-5 - few TRBV9 14
TGTGCCAGCAGCTTAGCAGGAACTAATGAAAAACTGTTTTTT CASSLAGTNEKLFF TRBJ1-4 - few TRBV7-9 14
TGTGCCAGCAGCTTAGCAGGCAGGATGCCGTCGGGAGAGCAGTACTTC CASSLAGRMPSGEQYF TRBJ2-7 - - TRBV7-8 16
TGCGCCAGCAGAGTGACAGTAACTAATGAAAAACTGTTTTTT CASRVTVTNEKLFF TRBJ1-4 - once TRBV5-1 14
TGTGCCAGCAGCCCACGGACAGGGGGGAATCGGGAGCTGTTTTTT CASSPRTGGNRELFF TRBJ2-2 TRBD1 few TRBV7-2 15
TGTGCCAGCCACCCCCGGAATCAGCCCCAGCATTTT CASHPRNQPQHF TRBJ1-5 - few TRBV28 12
TGTGCCAGCACAGAAGACAGGCGTCGGAGGGGAAACACCATATATTTT CASTEDRRRRGNTIYF TRBJ1-3 - - TRBV19 16
TGTGCCTGGACTCGGGGGGATTATTCCTACGAGCAGTACTTC CAWTRGDYSYEQYF TRBJ2-7 TRBD2 once TRBV30 14
TGTGCCAGCAGTGAATCCACAGGGCTTCGAGCTTTCTTT CASSESTGLRAFF TRBJ1-1 - - TRBV6-1 13
TGTGCCAGCAGCGAAACAGCGGCCGGGTCCTACAATGAGCAGTTCTTC CASSETAAGSYNEQFF TRBJ2-1 - - TRBV9 16
TGTGCCAGCAGTTCCTTCCACAGGGGCAGCTCCTACGAGCAGTACTTC CASSSFHRGSSYEQYF TRBJ2-7 TRBD1 - TRBV7-2 16
TGTGCCAGCAGTTTATCGAGTTGGCAGGGGAACACCGGGGAGCTGTTTTTT CASSLSSWQGNTGELFF TRBJ2-2 - - TRBV27 17
TGTGCCAGCAGCTTAGGACTAGCGGGGGGGCAAGGTACGCAGTATTTT CASSLGLAGGQGTQYF TRBJ2-3 TRBD2 - TRBV5-4 16
TGCGCCAGCAGCCCGAGGGGTTTCAGGACAGATACGCAGTATTTT CASSPRGFRTDTQYF TRBJ2-3 - few TRBV5-1 15
TGTGCCAGCTCACCGTTGGACAGGGTCATAGGCTACACCTTC CASSPLDRVIGYTF TRBJ1-2 TRBD1 - TRBV18 14
TGTGCCAGCAGTCCTACAGGGTACAATGAGCAGTTCTTC CASSPTGYNEQFF TRBJ2-1 - few TRBV6-6 13
TGTGCCAGCAGCCCCGGGGGGGCCGAGTGGACGCAGTATTTT CASSPGGAEWTQYF TRBJ2-3 TRBD2 - TRBV7-9 14
TGTGCCACCAGCAGAGATCGGACTAGCTCCCGCCGGTACGAGCAGTACTTC CATSRDRTSSRRYEQYF TRBJ2-7 TRBD2 - TRBV15 17
TGTGCCAGCAGTTTGGTAGGGGCAGGGGGCGAAAACATTCAGTACTTC CASSLVGAGGENIQYF TRBJ2-4 TRBD1 - TRBV27 16
TGCGCCAGCAGCTCAATAGCGGGAACCTACGAGCAGTACTTC CASSSIAGTYEQYF TRBJ2-7 TRBD2 - TRBV5-1 14
TGCAGCGCTTTAGACAGCAAAAACATTCAGTACTTC CSALDSKNIQYF TRBJ2-4 - - TRBV29-1 12
TGTGCCAGCAGCTGGGACAGGGGGCTAACTGGAAACACCATATATTTT CASSWDRGLTGNTIYF TRBJ1-3 TRBD1 - TRBV11-2 16
TGTGCCAGCAGCTTGGTTTTCGGGAACACTGAAGCTTTCTTT CASSLVFGNTEAFF TRBJ1-1 - - TRBV5-5 14
TGTGCCAGCAGTTCATCTTACAGGCACTCTGGGGCCAACGTCCTGACTTTC CASSSSYRHSGANVLTF TRBJ2-6 - - TRBV6-4 17
TGTGCTAGTGGTTTGGGTTCCTTCTTAGCCCCCTATGGCTACACCTTC CASGLGSFLAPYGYTF TRBJ1-2 - few TRBV12-5 16
TGTGCCAGCAGGGCCTCCGGGCCCCAAAACGAGCAGTACTTC CASRASGPQNEQYF TRBJ2-7 - - TRBV7-9 14
TGTGCCAGTCGAGGACGGCTCTGGAGCTACACCTTC CASRGRLWSYTF TRBJ1-2 - - TRBV7-9 12
TGCGCCAGCGGGACCCCTGGGGCCGGGGAGCTGTTTTTT CASGTPGAGELFF TRBJ2-2 - - TRBV10-1 13
TGTGCCAGCAGCCCTCGGACTAGCGGGGGGGCCGGCAGCTACGAGCAGTACTTC CASSPRTSGGAGSYEQYF TRBJ2-7 TRBD2 once TRBV7-2 18
TGTGCCAGCAGCTTTGCTTCTTTGGGGTTGGGGGAGACCCAGTACTTC CASSFASLGLGETQYF TRBJ2-5 - - TRBV7-8 16
TGTGCCAGCAGGGGGGGGTTTTACAATGAGCAGTTCTTC CASRGGFYNEQFF TRBJ2-1 TRBD2 - TRBV7-8 13
TGTGCCAGCACCCGGACGGGGAGTTCACCCCTCCACTTT CASTRTGSSPLHF TRBJ1-6 - - TRBV5-6 13
TGTGCCAGCAGGCTGACAGACCTCACTGAAGCTTTCTTT CASRLTDLTEAFF TRBJ1-1 - once TRBV2 13
TGTGCCTTCATTCCCGGTTCCTACGAGCAGTACTTC CAFIPGSYEQYF TRBJ2-7 - - TRBV30 12
TGTGCCAGCTCACCAAGGCTAGCGGAAGGGGGTGAGCAGTTCTTC CASSPRLAEGGEQFF TRBJ2-1 - - TRBV18 15
TGTGCCAGCAGCTTAGAAGGAGCGGGGTCCGAAGCTTTCTTT CASSLEGAGSEAFF TRBJ1-1 - - TRBV7-2 14
TGTGCCAGCACCAAGGCGAGGACAGGGGGATCCTACGAGCAGTACTTC CASTKARTGGSYEQYF TRBJ2-7 TRBD1 - TRBV5-6 16
TGTGCCAGCAGCGTAGGGGTTCTAGCGGGAGGCTCCTACAATGAGCAGTTCTTC CASSVGVLAGGSYNEQFF TRBJ2-1 TRBD2 - TRBV9 18
TGTGCCTGGGGGCCAACACATGAGCAGTTCTTC CAWGPTHEQFF TRBJ2-1 - - TRBV30 11
TGTGCCAGCAGTGAAGGCAGGGGCTCTAACTATGGCTACACCTTC CASSEGRGSNYGYTF TRBJ1-2 - - TRBV2 15
TGCGCCAGCAGCCCGGTGGGGGGTGAAAAACTGTTTTTT CASSPVGGEKLFF TRBJ1-4 - - TRBV5-1 13
TGTGCCAGCAGTACTCATTTAGACCCCAATCAGCCCCAGCATTTT CASSTHLDPNQPQHF TRBJ1-5 - once TRBV6-5 15
TGTGCCAGCTCACGCTCCGGGACGGACTCCTACGAGCAGTACTTC CASSRSGTDSYEQYF TRBJ2-7 - - TRBV18 15
TGTGCCAGCAGCCCTAGGGTAGGCTCTGTTTATGGCTACACCTTC CASSPRVGSVYGYTF TRBJ1-2 - - TRBV7-2 15
TGTGCCAGCAGCGTCGGGTCGGGACTAGCGGGATCCGAGCAGTACTTC CASSVGSGLAGSEQYF TRBJ2-7 TRBD2 - TRBV9 16
TGTGCCAGCAGTCGGGACAGGGCATACGAGCAGTACTTC CASSRDRAYEQYF TRBJ2-7 TRBD1 - TRBV6-6 13